These T cell receptor beta chains were read from a single sample in a study of cytomegalovirus exposure and HLA in healthy donors. Sequencing was performed with immunoSEQ multiplex PCR; in TCRdb, only in-frame clones are kept and a portion is missing. Of 95,000 to 110,000 clones listed, roughly 76% are singletons. Sequenced: PBMCs. All receptors derive from a man aged 18 to 30 in good health and CMV-seronegative. Both conserved end residues are part of each CDR3. Fields, in order: J gene, V gene, CDR3 protein.

TRBJ2-3 TRBV18 CASSPLRTSTDTQYF
TRBJ1-1 TRBV6-5 CASSWAWVNTEAFF
TRBJ2-7 TRBV6-5 CASSEAPPYEQYF
TRBJ1-1 TRBV5-6 CASSSVFGGNTEAFF
TRBJ2-1 TRBV5-1 CASSVSGGSYNEQFF
TRBJ1-2 TRBV11-2 CASSITSGGSGGYTF
TRBJ2-7 TRBV6-5 CASIRLQGWEQYF
TRBJ2-7 TRBV28 CASSLILGQGAQEQYF
TRBJ2-7 TRBV21-1 CASSRKQGARSSYEQYF
TRBJ2-7 TRBV5-5 CASSLRRGNEQYF
TRBJ1-1 TRBV5-1 CASSSGTGVGKAFF
TRBJ2-7 TRBV15 CATSKGDIGYEQYF
TRBJ2-1 TRBV5-4 CASSSSGGYNEQFF
TRBJ2-7 TRBV5-6 CASSLTIQGYEQYF
TRBJ1-6 TRBV28 CASSKGGGNSPLHF
TRBJ2-7 TRBV18 CASSPTRSVKYF
TRBJ1-5 TRBV6-1 CASNRDRTEPQHF
TRBJ2-1 TRBV5-1 CASSLGLGGDYNEQFF
TRBJ2-3 TRBV6-4 CASSDSGGATDTQYF
TRBJ2-3 TRBV6-1 CASGKASGADTQYF
TRBJ2-1 TRBV4-1 CASSQDGSGGYNEQFF
TRBJ2-1 TRBV5-4 CASSLSNSLNEQFF
TRBJ1-2 TRBV5-8 CASSWDRTVYGYPF
TRBJ2-4 TRBV28 CASSRSTLAKNIQYF
TRBJ1-1 TRBV27 CASSLFRGSEAFF
TRBJ2-4 TRBV19 CASSTGGRNIQYF
NA TRBV5-1 CASSLTPGQGAYEQYF
TRBJ2-7 TRBV29-1 CSVGGGYEQYF
TRBJ1-3 TRBV9 CASSVRAGNTIYF
TRBJ1-3 TRBV14 CASSQGTGSYGNTIYF
TRBJ1-5 TRBV23-1 CASSPPGKPQDQPQHF
TRBJ1-6 TRBV19 CASSRQGHSPLHF
TRBJ2-1 TRBV6-5 CASSTSGGPGNEQFF
TRBJ2-7 TRBV6-1 CASRGDFGEQYF
TRBJ1-1 TRBV6-5 CASRHLQGGAEAFF
TRBJ2-3 TRBV6-4 CASSPGTGGPDTQYF
TRBJ2-7 TRBV2 CASSESGGSSYEQYF
TRBJ2-3 TRBV4-1 CASSRLGGGRTDTQYF
TRBJ1-6 TRBV5-1 CASSHGQGPSPLHF
TRBJ1-2 TRBV7-2 CASSLFAADDGYTF
TRBJ2-7 TRBV28 CASRSDRGKNEQYF
TRBJ1-6 TRBV15 CATSSDREFSPLHF
TRBJ1-1 TRBV5-1 CASRIQGENTEAFF
TRBJ2-3 TRBV4-3 CASSQGHGGRSTDTQYF
TRBJ1-3 TRBV15 CATSGEDGSSGNTIYF
TRBJ1-2 TRBV11-2 CASSSTGAYGYTF
TRBJ2-5 TRBV7-9 CSSSLDRQGPDF
TRBJ2-2 TRBV6-5 CASSSWTVTGELFF
TRBJ2-3 TRBV10-3 CAISESTGGGTQYF
TRBJ2-3 TRBV6-6 CASSRLAGGRADTQYF
TRBJ2-2 TRBV5-1 CASSLDRGLSTGELFF
TRBJ2-2 TRBV27 CASSLSRVNTGELFF
TRBJ2-2 TRBV18 CASSLAAPGELFF
TRBJ2-3 TRBV2 CASASGGAADTQYF
TRBJ2-7 TRBV19 CASSKWTGAYEQYF